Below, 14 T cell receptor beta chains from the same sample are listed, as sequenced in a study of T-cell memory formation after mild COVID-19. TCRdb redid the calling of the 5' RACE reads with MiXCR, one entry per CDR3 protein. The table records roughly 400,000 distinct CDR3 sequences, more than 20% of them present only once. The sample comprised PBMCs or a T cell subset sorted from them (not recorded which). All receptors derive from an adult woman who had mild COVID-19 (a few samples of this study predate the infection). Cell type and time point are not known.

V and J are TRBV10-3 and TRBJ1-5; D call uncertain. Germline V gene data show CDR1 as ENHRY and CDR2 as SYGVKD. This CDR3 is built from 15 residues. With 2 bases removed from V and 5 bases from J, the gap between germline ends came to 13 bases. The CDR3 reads CAISEMAVGDQPQHF. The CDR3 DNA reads TGTGCCATCAGTGAGATGGCCGTTGGGGATCAGCCCCAGCATTTT.

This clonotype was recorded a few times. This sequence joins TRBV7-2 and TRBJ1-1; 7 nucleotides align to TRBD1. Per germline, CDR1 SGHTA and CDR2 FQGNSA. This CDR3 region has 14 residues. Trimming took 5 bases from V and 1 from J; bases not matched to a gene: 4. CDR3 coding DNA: TGTGCCAGCAGCGAGCGACAGGGGAACACTGAAGCTTTCTTT. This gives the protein CASSERQGNTEAFF. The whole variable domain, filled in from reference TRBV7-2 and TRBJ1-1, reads GAGVSQSPSNKVTEKGKDVELRCDPISGHTALYWYRQSLGQGLEFLIYFQGNSAPDKSGLPSDRFSAERTGGSVSTLTIQRTQQEDSAVYLCASSERQGNTEAFFGQGTRLTVV.

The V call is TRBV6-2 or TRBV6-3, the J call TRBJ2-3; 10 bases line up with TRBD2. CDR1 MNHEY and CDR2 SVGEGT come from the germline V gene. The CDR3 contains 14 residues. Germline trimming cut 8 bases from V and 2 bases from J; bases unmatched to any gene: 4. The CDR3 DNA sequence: TGTGCCAGCCGAGGGACTAGCGTCACAGATACGCAGTATTTT. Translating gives CASRGTSVTDTQYF.

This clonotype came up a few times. The CDR3 loop reads CASSLAPGNQETQYF. The CDR3 DNA is TGCGCCAGCAGCTTGGCTCCAGGGAACCAAGAGACCCAGTACTTC. The chain combines TRBV5-1 with TRBJ2-5; D possibly corresponds to TRBD1 (5 bases). This CDR3 has 15 residues. V shed 0 bases and J shed 0 bases, with 9 bases lying between them. Per germline, CDR1 SGHRS and CDR2 YFSETQ.

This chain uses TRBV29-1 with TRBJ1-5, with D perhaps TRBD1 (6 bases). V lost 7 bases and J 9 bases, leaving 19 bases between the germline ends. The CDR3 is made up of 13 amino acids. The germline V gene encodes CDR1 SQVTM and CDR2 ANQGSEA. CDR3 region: CSAVHREGGPQHF. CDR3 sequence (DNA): TGCAGCGCGGTCCACAGGGAAGGAGGGCCCCAGCATTTT.

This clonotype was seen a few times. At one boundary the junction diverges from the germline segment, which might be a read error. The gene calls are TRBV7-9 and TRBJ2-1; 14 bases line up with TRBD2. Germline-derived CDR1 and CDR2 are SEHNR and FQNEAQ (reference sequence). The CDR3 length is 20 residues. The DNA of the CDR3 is TGTGCCAGCAGCTTAGCTAGCGGACTAGCGGGAGGCTCACCCTACAATGAGCGGTTCTTC. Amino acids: CASSLASGLAGGSPYNERFF.

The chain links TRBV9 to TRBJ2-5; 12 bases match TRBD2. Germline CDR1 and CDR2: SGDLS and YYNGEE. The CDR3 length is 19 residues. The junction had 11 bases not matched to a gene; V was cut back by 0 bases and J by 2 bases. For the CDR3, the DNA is TGTGCCAGCAGCGTAGGAGAGCTAGCGGGAGGGGGGGAGCAAGAGACCCAGTACTTC. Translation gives CASSVGELAGGGEQETQYF.

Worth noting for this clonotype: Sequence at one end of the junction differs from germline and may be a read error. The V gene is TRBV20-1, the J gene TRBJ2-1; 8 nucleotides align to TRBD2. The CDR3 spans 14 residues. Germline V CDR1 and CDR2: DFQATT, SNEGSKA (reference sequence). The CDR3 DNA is TGCAGTGCTAGAGATCCCGGAGCGGGAGCGCGGCAGTCCTTC. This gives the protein CSARDPGAGARQSF.

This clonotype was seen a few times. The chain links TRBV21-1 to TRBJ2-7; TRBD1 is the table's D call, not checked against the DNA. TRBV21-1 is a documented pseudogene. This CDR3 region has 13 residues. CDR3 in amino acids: CASSKEGVYEQYF. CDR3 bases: TGTGCCAGCAGCAAAGAGGGGGTCTACGAGCAGTACTTC.

CDR3 bases: TGCGCCAGCAGCTTGGGGACAGGGAGGTTTACAGATACGCAGTATTTT. Its translation: CASSLGTGRFTDTQYF. The genes are TRBV5-1 and TRBJ2-3, with 8 nucleotides matching TRBD1. The V gene end was trimmed by 0 bases and the J gene end by 3 bases; junction bases not matched to a gene: 6. Germline V gene lookup returns CDR1 SGHRS and CDR2 YFSETQ. The CDR3 has 16 residues.

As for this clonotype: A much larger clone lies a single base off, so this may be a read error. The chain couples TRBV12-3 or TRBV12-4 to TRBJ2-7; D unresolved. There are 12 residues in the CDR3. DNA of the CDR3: TGTGCCAGCAGCTCGGGTAACTACGATCAGTACTTC. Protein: CASSSGNYDQYF.

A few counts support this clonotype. The CDR3 nucleotides are TGCGCCAGCAGCCAAGACACGAATTCACCCCTCCACTTT. Its protein is CASSQDTNSPLHF. This chain connects TRBV4-3 to TRBJ1-6; D not resolved. The germline V gene has CDR1 LGHNA and CDR2 YSLEER. This CDR3 contains 13 residues. Trimming stripped 0 bases from V and 7 bases from J, with 4 bases between.

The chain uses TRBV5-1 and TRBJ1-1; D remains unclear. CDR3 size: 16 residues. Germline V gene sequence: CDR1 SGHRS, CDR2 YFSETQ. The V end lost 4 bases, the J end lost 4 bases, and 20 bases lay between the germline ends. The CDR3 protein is CASSAEPPGSGTEAFF. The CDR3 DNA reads TGCGCCAGCAGCGCCGAACCCCCGGGGTCGGGCACTGAAGCTTTCTTT.

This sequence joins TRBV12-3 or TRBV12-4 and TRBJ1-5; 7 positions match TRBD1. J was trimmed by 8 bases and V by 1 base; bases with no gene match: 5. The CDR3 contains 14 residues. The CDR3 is CASSLVQGSKPQHF. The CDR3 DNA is TGTGCCAGCAGTTTAGTACAGGGGTCGAAGCCCCAGCATTTT.